These 20 T cell receptor beta chains were all obtained from the same sample, sequenced in a study of a mutant IDH1 vaccine in newly diagnosed glioma. The data were produced by immunoSEQ multiplex PCR, yet TCRdb's version contains in-frame clones alone and is incomplete. The repertoire holds fewer than 70,000 clones, with under 85% as singletons. Time point specified: week 47, end of study. Doses of 300 ug of mutant IDH1 20-mer peptide were given with topical imiquimod. Antigens for these TCRs are unknown. The specimen comprised PBMCs, sampled from a glioma patient whose treatment included an IDH1 peptide vaccine. Receptors were obtained from a man younger than 45 with glioma.

The rearrangement joins TRBV7-9 to TRBJ1-3, with 8 nucleotides matching TRBD1. V was clipped by 3 bases and J by 3 bases; unmatched bases: 13. The length of the CDR3 is 18 residues. Germline V CDR1 and CDR2: SEHNR, FQNEAQ (reference sequence). For the CDR3, the DNA is TGTGCCAGCAGCTTGGGGAGAGCCGACAGGGGAAGTGGAAACACCATATATTTT. Translating it yields CASSLGRADRGSGNTIYF.

The chain uses TRBV5-1 and TRBJ1-6, with D hard to call. The germline gives CDR1 SGHRS, CDR2 YFSETQ. Between the trimmed V and J ends, which lost 2 bases and 0 bases, there was a span of 12 bases. The CDR3 consists of 17 residues. CDR3 residues: CASSLYPESSYNSPLHF. The CDR3 region has the DNA TGCGCCAGCAGCTTATACCCGGAGAGCTCCTATAATTCACCCCTCCACTTT.

The chain uses TRBV18 and TRBJ1-2; 10 positions agree with TRBD1. The length of the CDR3 is 17 residues. Germline CDR1 is KGHSH and CDR2 is LQKENI. V dropped 3 bases and J dropped 4; count of bases not matched to a gene: 11. CDR3 loop: CASSPRTGGQDSYGYTF. CDR3 coding DNA: TGTGCCAGCTCACCCCGGACAGGGGGTCAGGATAGCTATGGCTACACCTTC.

This sequence joins TRBV7-9 and TRBJ2-1, with D hard to call. Germline assignment: CDR1 SEHNR and CDR2 FQNEAQ (reference sequence). The germline V and J ends were trimmed by 4 bases and 9 bases, with 16 bases remaining between them. The CDR3 sequence is 14 residues long. The CDR3 loop is CASSSPVGSGEQFF. CDR3 nucleotides: TGTGCCAGCAGCTCTCCAGTGGGATCCGGTGAGCAGTTCTTC.

This chain joins TRBV5-4 and TRBJ1-2; the D is unclear. The CDR3 is 12 amino acids. CDR1 and CDR2 (germline): SGHNT, YYREEE (reference sequence). V lost 0 bases, J lost 4 bases, and 4 bases lay in between. CDR3 in amino acids: CASSLGTYGYTF. DNA of the CDR3: TGTGCCAGCAGCTTGGGAACCTATGGCTACACCTTC.

The genes are TRBV19 and TRBJ2-7, with 12 bases matching TRBD2. The CDR3 extends over 15 amino acids. Looked up from germline, CDR1 is LNHDA and CDR2 is SQIVND (reference sequence). J was trimmed by 0 bases and V by 5 bases; bases with no gene match: 2. The CDR3 region is CASSWTSGTSYEQYF. The CDR3 DNA is TGTGCCAGTAGTTGGACTAGCGGGACCTCCTACGAGCAGTACTTC.

This chain links TRBV6-5 with TRBJ2-7; D is ambiguous. The CDR3 is 14 amino acids. CDR1 and CDR2 (germline): MNHEY, SVGAGI. The V end was cut by 2 bases, the J end by 0 bases, with 8 bases between. The CDR3 region is CASSYNSNSYEQYF. The CDR3 bases are TGTGCCAGCAGTTACAACAGCAACTCCTACGAGCAGTACTTC.

The chain has TRBV15 and TRBJ2-5; 9 positions match TRBD2. The CDR3 has 17 residues. After removal of 0 bases from V and 5 bases from J, the junction contained 10 bases not matched to a gene. Per germline, CDR1 LNHNV and CDR2 YYDKDF (reference sequence). This chain's CDR3 is CATSRDPLAGLRETQYF. In DNA form, the CDR3 reads TGTGCCACCAGCAGAGATCCCCTAGCGGGGTTGAGGGAGACCCAGTACTTC.

The genes are TRBV10-3 and TRBJ1-6; 8 positions match TRBD1. Germline V gene lookup returns CDR1 ENHRY and CDR2 SYGVKD. With V trimmed by 2 bases and J by 10 bases, 10 bases remained unmatched. This CDR3 has 16 residues. DNA of the CDR3: TGTGCCATCAGTGAGCGCTCGTCCAGGGGGCAATCACCCCTCCACTTT. This translates into CAISERSSRGQSPLHF.

The genes are TRBV5-6 and TRBJ1-3, with D unresolved. CDR1 and CDR2 (germline): SGHDT, YYEEEE. With 4 bases removed from V and 0 bases from J, the gap between germline ends came to 11 bases. This CDR3 contains 15 residues. The CDR3 protein is CASSAGRNSGNTIYF. The CDR3 bases are TGTGCCAGCAGCGCAGGCCGAAACTCTGGAAACACCATATATTTT.

The chain is built from TRBV2 and TRBJ1-5; 9 bases match TRBD1. CDR3 length equals 15 residues. Per the germline V gene, CDR1 is SNHLY and CDR2 is FYNNEI. With 5 bases clipped from V and 6 bases from J, the junction kept 8 bases outside the gene matches. CDR3 amino acids: CASSSGGTGRQPQHF. The CDR3 bases are TGTGCCAGCAGTTCCGGGGGGACAGGGCGTCAGCCCCAGCATTTT.

The V and J genes are TRBV5-1 and TRBJ1-2; TRBD1 agrees at 11 bases. The CDR3 loop spans 15 amino acids. V was pared by 0 bases and J by 6 bases, with 4 bases of the junction left unmatched. The V gene's germline CDR1 is SGHRS and CDR2 YFSETQ. The CDR3 protein is CASSLATGQGDGYTF. The CDR3 nucleotides are TGCGCCAGCAGCTTGGCCACGGGACAGGGGGATGGCTACACCTTC.

As DNA, the CDR3 is TGTGCCACCAGCTCAAACCCAGGACAGGGTTCCATAATGGATTCCTACGAGCAGTACTTC. Protein: CATSSNPGQGSIMDSYEQYF. J is TRBJ2-7 and V is TRBV15; the match to TRBD1 covers 8 bases. Germline lookup yields CDR1 LNHNV and CDR2 YYDKDF (reference sequence). The CDR3 has 20 amino acids. With 5 bases clipped from V and 1 base from J, the junction kept 22 bases outside the gene matches.

This clone appeared once. The chain joins TRBV28 to TRBJ1-5; tentatively, D is TRBD1 (5 bases). The V gene lost 5 bases and the J gene lost 9 bases, with 11 bases spanning the gap. The germline V gene encodes CDR1 MDHEN and CDR2 SYDVKM. The CDR3 is 12 residues long. CDR3 sequence (DNA): TGTGCCAGCAGTCCTCCCGGGGGGCCCCAGCATTTT. Protein sequence: CASSPPGGPQHF.

The rearrangement links TRBV6-1 to TRBJ2-3, with 10 nucleotides matching TRBD1. CDR3 length: 15 amino acids. Germline loops: CDR1 MNHNS, CDR2 SASEGT. The ends lost 3 bases at V and 1 base at J; junction bases unmatched: 1. CDR3 residues: CASSDGTGGTDTQYF. The DNA for the CDR3 is TGTGCCAGCAGTGACGGGACAGGGGGCACAGATACGCAGTATTTT.

This clone was counted a few times. CDR3 residues: CASSDDSGGTDTQYF. DNA of the CDR3: TGTGCCAGCAGTGACGACAGCGGGGGCACAGATACGCAGTATTTT. This chain links TRBV6-4 with TRBJ2-3, with 7 bases matching TRBD2. V gave up 2 bases and J gave up 1 base; unmatched junction bases: 3. Germline-derived CDR1 and CDR2 are MRHNA and SNTAGT. There are 15 residues in the CDR3.

The chain combines TRBV19 with TRBJ1-1, with D hard to call. The length of the CDR3 is 13 residues. The V gene's germline CDR1 is LNHDA and CDR2 SQIVND (reference sequence). V gave up 3 bases and J gave up 6 bases, with 11 bases separating them. The DNA of the CDR3 is TGTGCCAGTAGTATTGGGGAGCTCTCTGAAGCTTTCTTT. Translating gives CASSIGELSEAFF. The whole variable domain, filled in from reference TRBV19 and TRBJ1-1, reads DGGITQSPKYLFRKEGQNVTLSCEQNLNHDAMYWYRQDPGQGLRLIYYSQIVNDFQKGDIAEGYSVSREKKESFPLTVTSAQKNPTAFYLCASSIGELSEAFFGQGTRLTVV.

This clone was observed once. The chain links TRBV9 to TRBJ2-5, with a possible D match to TRBD1 (6 bases). Trimming removed 7 bases from V and 5 bases from J, with 15 bases in between. In germline, CDR1 is SGDLS, CDR2 YYNGEE. The CDR3 totals 13 residues. Written as DNA, the CDR3 is TGTGCCAGCGGCAGGGGCGCGGACGAGACCCAGTACTTC. Translation: CASGRGADETQYF.

This sequence joins TRBV7-9 and TRBJ1-1; D gene uncertain. V lost 0 bases, J lost 5 bases, and 10 bases lay in between. The germline CDR1 and CDR2 sequences are SEHNR and FQNEAQ (reference sequence). The CDR3 is 14 amino acids. The CDR3 is CASSLAVGVTEAFF. CDR3 DNA: TGTGCCAGCAGCTTAGCGGTCGGGGTAACTGAAGCTTTCTTT. Complete variable domain (other parts from reference TRBV7-9 and TRBJ1-1): DTGVSQNPRHKITKRGQNVTFRCDPISEHNRLYWYRQTLGQGPEFLTYFQNEAQLEKSRLLSDRFSAERPKGSFSTLEIQRTEQGDSAMYLCASSLAVGVTEAFFGQGTRLTVV.

V gene TRBV13 combines with J gene TRBJ2-7; 7 bases are shared with TRBD1. The germline V gene has CDR1 PRHDT and CDR2 FYEKMQ (reference sequence). This CDR3 has 15 amino acids. The junction had 9 bases not matched to a gene; V was cut back by 5 bases and J by 2 bases. The CDR3 DNA reads TGTGCCAGCAGCCACCGGGGACAGTCAACCTACGAGCAGTACTTC. Translated, it gives CASSHRGQSTYEQYF.